This T cell receptor (beta chain) was found in a study of T cell changes during pregnancy in multiple sclerosis. The V segment lost 0 bases and the J segment 2 bases; nucleotides outside the gene matches: 5. Germline V lookup: CDR1 GTSNPN, CDR2 SVGIG (reference sequence). This CDR3 has 16 amino acids. A few counts support this clone. Data came from immunoSEQ multiplex PCR; TCRdb stores just in-frame clones and leaves some out. Of 40,000 to 45,000 clones in the sample, around 89% are singletons; the top ten hold 5.9%. V gene TRBV30 combines with J gene TRBJ2-1; 9 bases are shared with TRBD1. The source was CD8+ T cells from peripheral blood mononuclear cells, collected after pregnancy. This clonotype was obtained from a female donor in good health, enrolled as a control in a pregnancy study. CDR3: CAWSVQGQGAYNEQFF. The CDR3 DNA follows: TGTGCCTGGAGTGTACAGGGACAGGGAGCCTACAATGAGCAGTTCTTC. Looking up the rest from reference TRBV30 and TRBJ2-1 gives the full variable domain: SQTIHQWPATLVQPVGSPLSLECTVEGTSNPNLYWYRQAAGRGLQLLFYSVGIGQISSEVPQNLSASRPQDRQFILSSKKLLLSDSGFYLCAWSVQGQGAYNEQFFGPGTRLTVL.